The present T cell receptor (beta chain) was sequenced within a study of blood T cell repertoires in COVID-19 (dated by TCRdb to 2018 to 2021). About the full investigation: The collaborator samples originated in the United States, Italy and Spain and spanned the acute and convalescent phases of COVID-19. The samples were drawn from the first 160 participants of the ongoing ImmuneRACE study and from over a thousand subjects provided by 6 global collaborators. The repertoires were released in a freely available public database meant as a resource for research on the immune response to SARS-CoV-2. The dataset comprised deeply sampled blood TCRbeta repertoires from subjects exposed to, actively infected with, or recovered from COVID-19. Sample metadata almost always included a de-identified subject ID, COVID-19 status, age in years and sex. Where available, HLA class I and class II types were taken from metadata supplied by the sample provider and were not determined by assay-based typing. The material from the prospective study consisted of cDNA or gDNA derived from T cells, B-cell-depleted T cells, or PBMCs.

In Seattle, one collaborating source enrolled patients while the infection was active and tracked those patients longitudinally over the course of disease. Whole blood was collected in K2EDTA tubes by collaborating institutions according to the institutions' own protocols. For TCRbeta analysis, collaborators shipped samples in one of three forms: frozen whole blood, isolated PBMCs, or DNA extracted from either of those sample types. Here is what the overall study found, with its caveats: The quantity of clinical and demographic metadata differed by source and by participant and was supplied without curation.

TCRbeta CDR3 regions were amplified from genomic DNA by means of the immunoSEQ Assay, a bias-controlled multiplex PCR. The authors' analysis ran thus. The number of nucleated cells in each sample was estimated by amplification of reference gene primers within the assay. To quantify the absolute abundance of each unique TCRbeta CDR3 rearrangement, sequence reads were collapsed and filtered. Productive Simpson clonality was computed per sample as the square root of Simpson's diversity index over productive rearrangements. TCRdb carries this immuneACCESS record with in-frame sequences only. Its versions omit some clonotypes, under half of them owing to an unresolved V gene in the studies checked, with the rest unexplained. The V and J calls and the clone size are those of that table, but D and trimming were determined from the DNA. Present in this sample are roughly 180,000 clones, approximately 85% of which were seen just once. In total, the top ten clones hold around 8.1% of the sample.

In the germline V gene, CDR1 corresponds to SGDLS and CDR2 to YYNGEE. Trimming removed 3 bases from V and 2 bases from J; the gene matches leave 2 bases unexplained. From its cysteine to its phenylalanine, the CDR3 spans 15 amino acids. This entry keeps only the CDR3 DNA: 45 bases, framed from base 1. Worth noting for this clone: The target of this receptor is not known. Base qualities are not at hand, and no much larger clone is one base apart.

The rearrangement joined TRBV9 to TRBJ2-2; 9 of the junction bases match TRBD1. The sequencing sample was made of peripheral blood. The source of this sequence is a woman between 55 and 75 years old with COVID-19, enrolled during active disease. Read as DNA, the sequence is TGTGCCAGCAGCGAGGGACAGGGAAACACCGGGGAGCTGTTTTTT. It specifies CASSEGQGNTGELFF.